These T cell receptor beta chains were read from a single sample in a study of T cell responses to AZD1222 COVID-19 vaccine. The assay was immunoSEQ multiplex PCR, and TCRdb's table has in-frame clones only and misses some. The sample lists 90,000 to 130,000 clones, 85% to 95% occurring once. The specimen was peripheral blood, collected 28 days after the second AZD1222 dose. The source of these receptors is an adult who received the AZD1222 COVID-19 vaccine. Each CDR3 is given with its conserved first and last residue. D genes are given only for firm matches. Not every row has a clone size; where given, it reads once, few, many or a size class.

size,V,J,D,DNA,CDR3
NA,TRBV27,TRBJ2-7,TRBD1,TGTGCCAGCAGCACTACCTCGGGTGGACAGGGGGGCTACGAGCAGTACTTC,CASSTTSGGQGGYEQYF
NA,TRBV18,TRBJ1-2,TRBD1,TGTGCCAGCTCACCACTCGGGACAGGGAACGGCTACACCTTC,CASSPLGTGNGYTF
NA,TRBV27,TRBJ1-1,TRBD1,TGTGCCAGCAGTTTGAGCAGGGGGCGTTTATATAAATTT,CASSLSRGRLYKF
NA,TRBV29-1,TRBJ2-7,NA,TGCAGCGTTGAAAGCGTGGGACTCTACGAGCAGTACTTC,CSVESVGLYEQYF
NA,TRBV4-1,TRBJ2-7,TRBD2,TGCGCCAGCAGTCGCGGGAGCGTCTACGAGCAGTACTTC,CASSRGSVYEQYF
once,TRBV14,TRBJ1-1,NA,TGTGCCAGCCGATCGGGGGGCGCTGGGTTACCTGAAGCTTTCTTT,CASRSGGAGLPEAFF
once,TRBV6-5,TRBJ2-1,NA,TGTGCCAGCACACCACAAAATGAGCAGTTCTTC,CASTPQNEQFF
NA,TRBV19,TRBJ2-2,NA,TGTGCCAGTAAGGATCGGCAGCTGAACACCGGGGAGCTGTTTTTT,CASKDRQLNTGELFF
NA,TRBV6-2/TRBV6-3,TRBJ1-6,NA,TGTGCCAGCAGTCCCCCCGATAGCTCCTATAATTCACCCCTCCACTTT,CASSPPDSSYNSPLHF
once,TRBV10-3,TRBJ2-7,TRBD2,TGTGCCATCAAAGAACTAGCGGGGCCCTCCTACGAGCAGTACTTC,CAIKELAGPSYEQYF
NA,TRBV18,TRBJ1-5,NA,TGTGCCAGCTCACCACCGAGGGGGAGCAATCAGCCCCAGCATTTT,CASSPPRGSNQPQHF
NA,TRBV20-1,TRBJ1-1,TRBD1,TGCAGTGCTAGTGGACAGGTGAACACTGAAGCTTTCTTT,CSASGQVNTEAFF
NA,TRBV29-1,TRBJ2-1,NA,TGCAGCGTTCGGGGGAGCTCCTACAATGAGCAGTTCTTC,CSVRGSSYNEQFF
NA,TRBV7-9,TRBJ1-1,NA,TGTGCCAGCAGCTTAGGGGTGGGCTTTGAAGCTTTCTTT,CASSLGVGFEAFF
few,TRBV9,TRBJ1-5,TRBD1,TGTGCCAGCAGCGTAGGGACAGGGGGCAACAATCAGCCCCAGCATTTT,CASSVGTGGNNQPQHF
NA,TRBV27,TRBJ1-2,NA,TGTGCCAGCACCTACCAGGGGACGTCTGGGGTAGGCTACACCTTC,CASTYQGTSGVGYTF
NA,TRBV10-2,TRBJ2-2,TRBD2,TGCGCCAGCAGTGAGTCGGTGATTAGGTCTAGCGGGAGGCCCGGGGAGCTGTTTTTT,CASSESVIRSSGRPGELFF
NA,TRBV5-1,TRBJ1-1,NA,TGCGCCAGCAGCCCCCCGAACACTGAAGCTTTCTTT,CASSPPNTEAFF
once,TRBV27,TRBJ2-1,TRBD2,TGTGCCAGCAGTTTGGCGGGAGGCATCTACAATGAGCAGTTCTTC,CASSLAGGIYNEQFF
NA,TRBV7-6,TRBJ2-3,NA,TGTGCCAGCAGCCCAGGCACAGATACGCAGTATTTT,CASSPGTDTQYF
NA,TRBV29-1,TRBJ2-7,TRBD1,TGCAGCGTTGAAAACCGGGACAGCTCCTACGAGCAGTACTTC,CSVENRDSSYEQYF
NA,TRBV28,TRBJ1-6,NA,TGTGCCAGCAGTTTATTCCGACAGGTTCGATCACCCCTCCACTTT,CASSLFRQVRSPLHF
NA,TRBV19,TRBJ1-1,TRBD1,TGTGCCAGTTTTAGGCAGGGGACAGCAAACACTGAAGCTTTCTTT,CASFRQGTANTEAFF
NA,TRBV27,TRBJ1-5,TRBD1,TGTGCCAGCAGTATAATGACAGGGCGGAATCAGCCCCAGCATTTT,CASSIMTGRNQPQHF
NA,TRBV5-4,TRBJ2-1,NA,TGTGCCAGCAGCTTGGGGGGGATCGGCTACAATGAGCAGTTCTTC,CASSLGGIGYNEQFF
NA,TRBV7-9,TRBJ1-6,NA,TGTGCCAGCAGCTTGGGGGATTCACCCCTCCACTTT,CASSLGDSPLHF
NA,TRBV4-2,TRBJ2-1,NA,TGTGCCAGCAGCCAAGATCTTCATGAGCAGTTCTTC,CASSQDLHEQFF
NA,TRBV19,TRBJ1-1,NA,TGTGCCAGTAGTATTAGGGTGGGTCCGGACACTGAAGCTTTCTTT,CASSIRVGPDTEAFF
NA,TRBV15,TRBJ1-1,NA,TGTGCCACCAGCAGAGATCTCCGTCAGGGATTGAACACTGAAGCTTTCTTT,CATSRDLRQGLNTEAFF
NA,TRBV7-9,TRBJ1-2,TRBD1,TGTGCCAGCAGCTTAGCACAGGGGGCCGGCTACACCTTC,CASSLAQGAGYTF